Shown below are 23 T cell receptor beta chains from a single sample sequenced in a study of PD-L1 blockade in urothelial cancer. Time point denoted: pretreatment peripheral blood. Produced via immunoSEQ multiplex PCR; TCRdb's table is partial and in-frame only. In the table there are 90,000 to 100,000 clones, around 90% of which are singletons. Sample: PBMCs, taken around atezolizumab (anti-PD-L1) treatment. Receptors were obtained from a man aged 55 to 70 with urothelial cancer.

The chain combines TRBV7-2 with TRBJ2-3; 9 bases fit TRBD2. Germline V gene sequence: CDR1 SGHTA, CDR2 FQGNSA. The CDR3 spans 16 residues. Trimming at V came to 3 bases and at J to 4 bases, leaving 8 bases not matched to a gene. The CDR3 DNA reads TGTGCCAGCAGCTTCCAAGGGGGACTAGCTCCAGATACGCAGTATTTT. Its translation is CASSFQGGLAPDTQYF.

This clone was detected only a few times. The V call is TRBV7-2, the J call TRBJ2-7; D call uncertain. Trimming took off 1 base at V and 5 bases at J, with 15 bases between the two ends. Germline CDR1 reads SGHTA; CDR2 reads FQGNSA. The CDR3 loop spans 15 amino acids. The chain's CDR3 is CASSLGVGRLNEQYF. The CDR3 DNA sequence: TGTGCCAGCAGCTTAGGGGTGGGCCGGTTAAACGAGCAGTACTTC.

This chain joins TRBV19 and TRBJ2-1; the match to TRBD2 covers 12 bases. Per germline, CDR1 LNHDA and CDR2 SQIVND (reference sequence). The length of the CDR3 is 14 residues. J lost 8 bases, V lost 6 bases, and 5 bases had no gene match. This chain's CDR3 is CASRLAGGPHEQFF. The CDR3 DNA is TGTGCCAGTAGGCTAGCGGGAGGGCCCCATGAGCAGTTCTTC.

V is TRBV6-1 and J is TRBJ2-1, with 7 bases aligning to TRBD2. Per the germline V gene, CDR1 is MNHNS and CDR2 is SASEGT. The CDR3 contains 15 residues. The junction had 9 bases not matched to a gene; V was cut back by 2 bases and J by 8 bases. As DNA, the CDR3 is TGTGCCAGCAGTGAATTGACGGGGGGTAATTATGAGCAGTTCTTC. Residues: CASSELTGGNYEQFF.

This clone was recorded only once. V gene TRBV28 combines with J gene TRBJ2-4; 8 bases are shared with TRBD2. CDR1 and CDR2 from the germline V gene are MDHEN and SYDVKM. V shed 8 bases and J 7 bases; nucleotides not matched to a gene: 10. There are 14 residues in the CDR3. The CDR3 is CASGPGGPRNIQYF. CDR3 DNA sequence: TGTGCCAGCGGACCGGGGGGGCCAAGGAACATTCAGTACTTC.

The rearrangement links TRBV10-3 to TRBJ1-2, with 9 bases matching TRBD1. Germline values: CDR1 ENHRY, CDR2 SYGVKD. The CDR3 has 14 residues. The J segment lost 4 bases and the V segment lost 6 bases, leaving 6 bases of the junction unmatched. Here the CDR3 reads CAISEGQGGYGYTF. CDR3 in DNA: TGTGCCATCAGCGAGGGACAGGGCGGCTATGGCTACACCTTC.

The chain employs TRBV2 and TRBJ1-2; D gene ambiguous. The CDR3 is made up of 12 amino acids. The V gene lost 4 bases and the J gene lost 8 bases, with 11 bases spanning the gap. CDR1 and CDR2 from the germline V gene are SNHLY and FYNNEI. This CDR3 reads CASSAQVEGYTF. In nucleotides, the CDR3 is TGTGCCAGCAGTGCGCAGGTTGAGGGCTACACCTTC.

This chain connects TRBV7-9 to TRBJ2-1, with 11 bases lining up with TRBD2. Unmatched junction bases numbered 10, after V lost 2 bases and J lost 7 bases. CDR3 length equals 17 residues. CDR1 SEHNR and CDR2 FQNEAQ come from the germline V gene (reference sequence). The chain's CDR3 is CASSLYFLAGGVNEQFF. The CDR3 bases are TGTGCCAGCAGCTTATACTTTCTAGCGGGAGGTGTGAATGAGCAGTTCTTC.

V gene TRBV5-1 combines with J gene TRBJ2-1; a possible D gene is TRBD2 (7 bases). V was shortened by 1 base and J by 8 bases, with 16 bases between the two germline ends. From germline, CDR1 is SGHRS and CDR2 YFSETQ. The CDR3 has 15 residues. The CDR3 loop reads CASSLSTGRGDEQFF. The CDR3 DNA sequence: TGCGCCAGCAGCTTGAGTACAGGGAGGGGCGATGAGCAGTTCTTC.

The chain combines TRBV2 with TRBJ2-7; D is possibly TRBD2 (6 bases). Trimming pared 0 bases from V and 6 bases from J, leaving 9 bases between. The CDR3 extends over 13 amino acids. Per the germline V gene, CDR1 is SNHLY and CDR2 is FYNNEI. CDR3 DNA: TGTGCCAGCAGTGAAGCGGGAGGTGGCGAGCAGTACTTC. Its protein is CASSEAGGGEQYF.

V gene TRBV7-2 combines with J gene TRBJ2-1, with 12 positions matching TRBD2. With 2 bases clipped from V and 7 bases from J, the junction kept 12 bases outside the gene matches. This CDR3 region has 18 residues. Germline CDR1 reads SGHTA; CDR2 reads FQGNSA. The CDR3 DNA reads TGTGCCAGCAGCTTACTGGCCTCACTAGCGGGAGGCGGGAATGAGCAGTTCTTC. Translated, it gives CASSLLASLAGGGNEQFF.

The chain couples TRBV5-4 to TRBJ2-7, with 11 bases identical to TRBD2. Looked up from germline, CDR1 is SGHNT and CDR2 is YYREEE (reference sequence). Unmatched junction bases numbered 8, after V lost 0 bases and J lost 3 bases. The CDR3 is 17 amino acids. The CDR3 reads CASSLAVPGLADYEQYF. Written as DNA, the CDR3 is TGTGCCAGCAGCTTGGCCGTTCCGGGACTAGCGGACTACGAGCAGTACTTC.

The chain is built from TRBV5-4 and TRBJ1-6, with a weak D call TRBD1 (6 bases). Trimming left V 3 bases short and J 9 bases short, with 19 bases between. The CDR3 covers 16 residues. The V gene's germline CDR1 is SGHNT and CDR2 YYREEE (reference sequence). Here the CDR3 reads CASSSDPRDTLSPLHF. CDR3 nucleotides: TGTGCCAGCAGCTCAGACCCCCGGGACACCCTTTCACCCCTCCACTTT.

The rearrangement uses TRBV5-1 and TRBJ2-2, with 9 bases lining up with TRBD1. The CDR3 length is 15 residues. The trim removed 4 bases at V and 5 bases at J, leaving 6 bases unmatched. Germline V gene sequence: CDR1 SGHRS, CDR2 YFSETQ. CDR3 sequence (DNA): TGCGCCAGCAGCCGGACAGGGGAGTTAACCGGGGAGCTGTTTTTT. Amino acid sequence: CASSRTGELTGELFF.

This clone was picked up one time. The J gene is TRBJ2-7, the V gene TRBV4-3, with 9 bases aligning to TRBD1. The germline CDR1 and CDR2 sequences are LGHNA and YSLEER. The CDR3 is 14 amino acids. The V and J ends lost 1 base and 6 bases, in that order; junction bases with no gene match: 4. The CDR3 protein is CASSQGDRAPEQYF. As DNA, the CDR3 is TGCGCCAGCAGCCAAGGGGACAGGGCACCCGAGCAGTACTTC.

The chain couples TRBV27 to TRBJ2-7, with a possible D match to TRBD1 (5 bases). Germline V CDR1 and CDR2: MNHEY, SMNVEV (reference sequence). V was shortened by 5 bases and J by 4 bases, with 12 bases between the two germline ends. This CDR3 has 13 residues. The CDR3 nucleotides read TGTGCCAGCAGTAACTCTAGACAGTACGAGCAGTACTTC. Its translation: CASSNSRQYEQYF.

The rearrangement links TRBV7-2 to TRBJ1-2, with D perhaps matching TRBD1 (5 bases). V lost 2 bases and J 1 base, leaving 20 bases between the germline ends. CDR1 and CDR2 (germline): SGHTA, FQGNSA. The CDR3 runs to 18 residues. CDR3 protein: CASSLFPPTDTNNYGYTF. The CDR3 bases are TGTGCCAGCAGCTTATTTCCCCCTACGGACACTAATAACTATGGCTACACCTTC.

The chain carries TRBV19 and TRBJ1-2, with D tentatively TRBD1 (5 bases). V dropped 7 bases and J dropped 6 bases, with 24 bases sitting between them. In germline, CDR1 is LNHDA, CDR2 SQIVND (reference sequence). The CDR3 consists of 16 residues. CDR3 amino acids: CASINVGREVSNGYTF. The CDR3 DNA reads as TGTGCCAGTATTAATGTTGGCAGGGAGGTTAGCAATGGCTACACCTTC.

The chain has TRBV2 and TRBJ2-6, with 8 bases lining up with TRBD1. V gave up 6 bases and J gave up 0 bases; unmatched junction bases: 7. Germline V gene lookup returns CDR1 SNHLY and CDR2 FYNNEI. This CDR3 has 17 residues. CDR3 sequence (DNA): TGTGCCAGCAGGGAGACAGGGGCCGTCTCTGGGGCCAACGTCCTGACTTTC. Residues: CASRETGAVSGANVLTF.

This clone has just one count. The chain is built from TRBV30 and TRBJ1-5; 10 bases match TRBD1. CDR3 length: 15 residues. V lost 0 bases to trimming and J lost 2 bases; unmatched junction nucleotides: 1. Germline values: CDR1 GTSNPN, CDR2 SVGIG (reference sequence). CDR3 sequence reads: CAWSVGTGGNQPQHF. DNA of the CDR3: TGTGCCTGGAGTGTAGGGACAGGGGGCAATCAGCCCCAGCATTTT. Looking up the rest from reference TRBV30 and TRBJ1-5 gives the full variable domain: SQTIHQWPATLVQPVGSPLSLECTVEGTSNPNLYWYRQAAGRGLQLLFYSVGIGQISSEVPQNLSASRPQDRQFILSSKKLLLSDSGFYLCAWSVGTGGNQPQHFGDGTRLSIL.

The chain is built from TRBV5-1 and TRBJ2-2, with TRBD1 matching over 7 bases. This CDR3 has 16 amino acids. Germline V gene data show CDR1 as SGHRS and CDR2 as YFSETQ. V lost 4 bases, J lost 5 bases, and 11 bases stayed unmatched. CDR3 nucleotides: TGCGCCAGCAGCCAAAGACAGGGAATAGGAACCGGGGAGCTGTTTTTT. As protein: CASSQRQGIGTGELFF.

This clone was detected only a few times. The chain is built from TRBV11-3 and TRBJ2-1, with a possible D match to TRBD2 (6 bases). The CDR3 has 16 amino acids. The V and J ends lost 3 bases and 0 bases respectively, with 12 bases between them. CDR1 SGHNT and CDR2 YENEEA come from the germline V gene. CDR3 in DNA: TGTGCCAGCAGCTTCGGTCGGGAGAGCTCCTACAATGAGCAGTTCTTC. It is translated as CASSFGRESSYNEQFF.

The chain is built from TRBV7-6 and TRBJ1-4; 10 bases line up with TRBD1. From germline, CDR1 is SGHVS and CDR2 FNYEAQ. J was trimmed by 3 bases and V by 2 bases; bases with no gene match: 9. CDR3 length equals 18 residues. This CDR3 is CASSLQPGQGWSNEKLFF. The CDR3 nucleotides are TGTGCCAGCAGCTTACAGCCGGGACAGGGGTGGTCTAATGAAAAACTGTTTTTT. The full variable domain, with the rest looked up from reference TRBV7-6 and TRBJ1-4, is GAGVSQSPRYKVTKRGQDVALRCDPISGHVSLYWYRQALGQGPEFLTYFNYEAQQDKSGLPNDRFSAERPEGSISTLTIQRTEQRDSAMYRCASSLQPGQGWSNEKLFFGSGTQLSVL.